This T cell receptor beta chain was sequenced during a study of T cell responses to AZD1222 COVID-19 vaccine. TCRdb's copy holds only in-frame clones and misses some; the assay was immunoSEQ multiplex PCR. The sample records tens of thousands of clones, roughly 84% being singletons. V lost 0 bases, J lost 0 bases, and 1 base stayed unmatched. The CDR3 runs 16 residues. Germline loops: CDR1 MNHEY, CDR2 SVGAGI. This clonotype was obtained from an adult in good health. Here the sequenced sample was peripheral blood, taken on day 0 of AZD1222 vaccination. This chain uses TRBV6-5 with TRBJ2-2; 7 positions match TRBD2. CDR3 amino acids: CASSYSGLANTGELFF. The CDR3, as DNA: TGTGCCAGCAGTTACTCCGGACTAGCGAACACCGGGGAGCTGTTTTTT.